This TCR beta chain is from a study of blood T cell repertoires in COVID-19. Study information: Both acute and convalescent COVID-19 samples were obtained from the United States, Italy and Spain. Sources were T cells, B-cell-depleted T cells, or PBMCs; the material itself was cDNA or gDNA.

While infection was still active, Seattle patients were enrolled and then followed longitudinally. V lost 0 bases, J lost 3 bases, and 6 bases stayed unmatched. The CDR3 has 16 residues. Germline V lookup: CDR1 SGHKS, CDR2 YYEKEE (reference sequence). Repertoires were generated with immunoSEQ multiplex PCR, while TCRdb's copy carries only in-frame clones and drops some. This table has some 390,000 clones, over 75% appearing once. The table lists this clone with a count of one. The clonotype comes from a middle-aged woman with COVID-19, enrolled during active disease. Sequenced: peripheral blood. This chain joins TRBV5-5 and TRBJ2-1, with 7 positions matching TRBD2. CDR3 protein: CASSLVAGVHYNEQFF. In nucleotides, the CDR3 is TGTGCCAGCAGCTTGGTGGCGGGAGTTCACTACAATGAGCAGTTCTTC.